The 16 T cell receptor beta chains below all came from one sample that was sequenced in a study of cytomegalovirus exposure and HLA in healthy donors (TCRdb year 2017). Libraries were built with the immunoSEQ multiplex PCR assay. The multiplex PCR relied on a mix of 60 forward primers for TCR Vbeta segments and 13 reverse primers for TCR Jbeta segments. This immuneACCESS table, as held by TCRdb, lists in-frame sequences with V and J called but not all clones. Of the missing ones, under half trace to an unresolved V gene in checked studies; the others have no known cause. This sample holds roughly 77,000 clones; about 73% were observed only once. The biggest ten clones account for 4% to 5.5% of the sample. Sequences were obtained from PBMCs. These receptor sequences come from a man aged 40-49 years in good health and CMV-seronegative.

J is TRBJ2-5 and V is TRBV2; D is perhaps TRBD1 (6 bases). The J call is in doubt because the DNA end fits TRBJ2-7 better. Germline values: CDR1 SNHLY, CDR2 FYNNEI. The CDR3 runs 15 residues. The DNA of the CDR3 is TGTGCCAGCAGTGAAGGCTTGGGACACTACTACGAGCAGTACTTC. This gives the protein CASSEGLGHYYEQYF.

The chain couples TRBV6-1 to TRBJ2-1; D is possibly TRBD2 (5 bases). Trimming pared 4 bases from V and 0 bases from J, leaving 16 bases between. The CDR3 loop spans 17 amino acids. Per germline, CDR1 MNHNS and CDR2 SASEGT. CDR3 sequence reads: CASSGPIASSSYNEQFF. The CDR3 DNA sequence: TGTGCCAGCAGTGGACCGATAGCGTCGAGCTCCTACAATGAGCAGTTCTTC.

V and J are TRBV9 and TRBJ2-1, with 7 bases fitting TRBD2. There are 16 residues in the CDR3. V dropped 3 bases and J dropped 3; count of bases not matched to a gene: 9. CDR1 is SGDLS, CDR2 YYNGEE, per germline. CDR3 residues: CASSAKALADYNEQFF. CDR3 DNA sequence: TGTGCCAGCAGCGCCAAAGCCCTAGCGGACTACAATGAGCAGTTCTTC.

The gene calls are TRBV4-3 and TRBJ2-3; D not certain. Trimming stripped 0 bases from V and 1 base from J, with 5 bases between. The CDR3 runs to 14 residues. The germline V gene has CDR1 LGHNA and CDR2 YSLEER. CDR3 residues: CASSQDIRTDTQYF. In DNA, the CDR3 is TGCGCCAGCAGCCAAGATATTCGCACAGATACGCAGTATTTT.

V gene TRBV6-6 combines with J gene TRBJ1-1, with no clear D. The germline V and J ends were trimmed by 7 bases and 0 bases, with 18 bases remaining between them. Per germline, CDR1 MNHNY and CDR2 SVGAGI (reference sequence). The CDR3 loop spans 16 amino acids. CDR3 amino acids: CASTNSGLSMNTEAFF. The CDR3 nucleotides are TGTGCCAGCACCAATTCTGGACTTTCTATGAACACTGAAGCTTTCTTT.

The chain is built from TRBV29-1 and TRBJ1-2, with D perhaps matching TRBD1 (5 bases). V lost 7 bases, J lost 10 bases, and 19 bases lay in between. CDR1 and CDR2 from the germline V gene are SQVTM and ANQGSEA. The CDR3 length is 12 residues. The CDR3 region is CSANGDGGYYTF. The CDR3 DNA reads as TGCAGCGCCAACGGGGACGGGGGGTACTACACCTTC.

The chain recombines TRBV2 with TRBJ1-1; weak D call: TRBD1 (5 bases). The V end was cut by 4 bases, the J end by 1 base, with 7 bases between. Germline CDR1 and CDR2: SNHLY and FYNNEI. The CDR3 has 13 residues. The CDR3 DNA reads TGTGCCAGCAGTGTTGGACAGAACACTGAAGCTTTCTTT. Protein product: CASSVGQNTEAFF.

V and J are TRBV28 and TRBJ2-7; TRBD2 is a possible D gene (5 bases). The CDR3 length is 12 residues. CDR1 and CDR2 (germline): MDHEN, SYDVKM. V lost 3 bases and J lost 6, with 9 bases in between. Written as DNA, the CDR3 is TGTGCCAGCAGTTTGGTCGGAGGCGAGCAGTACTTC. It specifies CASSLVGGEQYF.

This chain joins TRBV5-1 and TRBJ2-2; 9 bases match TRBD2. Germline V gene data show CDR1 as SGHRS and CDR2 as YFSETQ. The J segment lost 2 bases and the V segment lost 4 bases, leaving 9 bases of the junction unmatched. The CDR3 covers 17 residues. The CDR3 bases are TGCGCCAGCAGCCCACTGTTAGCGGGAGCCAACACCGGGGAGCTGTTTTTT. Residues: CASSPLLAGANTGELFF.

This clone was found a few times. The chain is built from TRBV11-2 and TRBJ1-5, with D maybe TRBD1 (6 bases). V was cut by 1 base and J by 0 bases, with 10 bases left in between. CDR3 length: 16 amino acids. Germline CDR1 SGHAT, CDR2 FQNNGV. The CDR3 spells CASSLVGAYSNQPQHF. The CDR3 coding sequence is TGTGCCAGCAGCTTAGTGGGGGCGTATAGCAATCAGCCCCAGCATTTT.

The chain is built from TRBV27 and TRBJ2-2; 11 bases are shared with TRBD2. The CDR3 sequence is 17 residues long. Germline CDR1 and CDR2: MNHEY and SMNVEV (reference sequence). The ends lost 3 bases at V and 4 bases at J; junction bases unmatched: 7. The CDR3 DNA reads TGTGCCAGCAGTTTGGAACTAGCGGGAGTAAGCACCGGGGAGCTGTTTTTT. This sequence encodes CASSLELAGVSTGELFF.

This chain joins TRBV30 and TRBJ1-5; D is undetermined. V gave up 7 bases and J gave up 0 bases, with 10 bases separating them. The CDR3 extends over 13 amino acids. CDR1 and CDR2 (germline): GTSNPN, SVGIG (reference sequence). CDR3 DNA: TGTGCCTTCGGGAGGGATAGCAATCAGCCCCAGCATTTT. It specifies CAFGRDSNQPQHF.

The V call is TRBV7-2, the J call TRBJ2-1; D is perhaps TRBD2 (5 bases). Germline V gene data show CDR1 as SGHTA and CDR2 as FQGNSA. CDR3 length equals 14 residues. Trimming cost V 4 bases and J 3 bases, with 10 bases left between them. The CDR3 is CASSSPRGYNEQFF. The CDR3 DNA is TGTGCCAGCAGCTCCCCCCGGGGCTACAATGAGCAGTTCTTC.

This clone was seen more than once but under ten times. The J gene is TRBJ1-4, the V gene TRBV2; D uncertain. Deletions cut 3 bases from V and 1 base from J, with 9 bases between. Germline CDR1 is SNHLY and CDR2 is FYNNEI. CDR3 length: 15 residues. CDR3 nucleotide sequence: TGTGCCAGCAGTGACGGCAGGCTAACTAATGAAAAACTGTTTTTT. Protein sequence: CASSDGRLTNEKLFF.

This clone occurred once. This sequence joins TRBV7-9 and TRBJ1-1; 10 bases align to TRBD1. CDR3 size: 13 residues. After removal of 5 bases from V and 5 bases from J, the junction contained 2 bases not matched to a gene. Germline V gene lookup returns CDR1 SEHNR and CDR2 FQNEAQ (reference sequence). CDR3 bases: TGTGCCAGCAGCGGGACAGGGGCTACTGAAGCTTTCTTT. This gives the protein CASSGTGATEAFF.

The chain has TRBV28 and TRBJ1-4; 7 nucleotides agree with TRBD1. V shed 5 bases and J 5 bases; nucleotides not matched to a gene: 8. The CDR3 has 15 amino acids. Germline V CDR1 and CDR2: MDHEN, SYDVKM. The CDR3 region is CASSPRTGGNEKLFF. CDR3 coding DNA: TGTGCCAGCAGTCCACGGACAGGAGGGAATGAAAAACTGTTTTTT.